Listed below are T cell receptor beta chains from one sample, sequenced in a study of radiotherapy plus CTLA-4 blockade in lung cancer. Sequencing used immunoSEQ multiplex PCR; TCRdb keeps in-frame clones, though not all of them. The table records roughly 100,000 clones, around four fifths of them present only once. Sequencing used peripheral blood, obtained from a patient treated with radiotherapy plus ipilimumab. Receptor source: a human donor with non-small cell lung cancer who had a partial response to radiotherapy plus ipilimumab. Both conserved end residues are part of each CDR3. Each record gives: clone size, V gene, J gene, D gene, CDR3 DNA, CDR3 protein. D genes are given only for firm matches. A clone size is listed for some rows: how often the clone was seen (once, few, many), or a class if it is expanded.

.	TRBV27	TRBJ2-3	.	TGTGCCAGCAGCTTCCCCCCCGGGACTTCAGATACGCAGTATTTT	CASSFPPGTSDTQYF
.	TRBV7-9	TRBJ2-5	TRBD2	TGTGCCAGCAGCTTACTAGCGGGAGGAATGGAGACCCAGTACTTC	CASSLLAGGMETQYF
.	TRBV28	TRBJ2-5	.	TGTGCCAGCAAAACATCCCAAGAGACCCAGTACTTC	CASKTSQETQYF
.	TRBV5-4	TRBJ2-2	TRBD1	TGTGCCAGCAGCTCGGACAGGGTTAACACCGGGGAGCTGTTTTTT	CASSSDRVNTGELFF
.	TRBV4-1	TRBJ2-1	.	TGCGCCAGCAGCCAAGCCGGAGGTCAGGATGAGCAGTTCTTC	CASSQAGGQDEQFF
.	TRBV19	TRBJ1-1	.	TGTGCCAGTACCCCCCCGGCAGGGTTGGGAGGCATTGGTGAAGCTTTCTTT	CASTPPAGLGGIGEAFF
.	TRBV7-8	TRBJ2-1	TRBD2	TGTGCCAGCAGCTTACCGGCGAGCGGGACCTACAATGAGCAGTTCTTC	CASSLPASGTYNEQFF
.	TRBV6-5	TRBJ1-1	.	TGTGCCAGCGGCCGAATAAATGAAGCTTTCTTT	CASGRINEAFF
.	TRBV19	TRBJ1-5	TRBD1	TGTGCCGTGGCGGGACAGGTCAATCAGCCCCAGCATTTT	CAVAGQVNQPQHF
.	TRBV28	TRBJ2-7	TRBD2	TGTGCCAGCAGTTTGAGCGGGGGATACGAGCAGTACTTC	CASSLSGGYEQYF
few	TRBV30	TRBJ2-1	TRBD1	TGTGCCTGCGCGTCCCTGACAGGGCAACACTACAATGAGCAGTTCTTC	CACASLTGQHYNEQFF
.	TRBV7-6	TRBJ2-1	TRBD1	TGTGCCAGCAGCACACGGACAGGGGGGAATGAGCAGTTCTTC	CASSTRTGGNEQFF
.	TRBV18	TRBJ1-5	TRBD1	TGTGCCAGCTCACCCCAGACAGGGGACAATCAGCCCCAGCATTTT	CASSPQTGDNQPQHF
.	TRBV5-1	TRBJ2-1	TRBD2	TGCGCCAGCAGCATAGCGGGAGAACCCTACAATGAGCAGTTCTTC	CASSIAGEPYNEQFF
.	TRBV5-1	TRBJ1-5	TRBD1	TGCGCCAGCAGCTTGGAGGGGGCGAACAATCAGCCCCAGCATTTT	CASSLEGANNQPQHF
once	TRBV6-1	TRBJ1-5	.	TGTGCCAGCAGTTCCAGGGAGGACAGCAATCAGCCCCAGCATTTT	CASSSREDSNQPQHF
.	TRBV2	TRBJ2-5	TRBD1	TGTGCCAGCAGGGGGGGACAGGGGGCTCAAGAGACCCAGTACTTC	CASRGGQGAQETQYF
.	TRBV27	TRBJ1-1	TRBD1	TGTGCCAGCAGTTCTTATACCGGACAGGGAATAGCTTTCTTT	CASSSYTGQGIAFF
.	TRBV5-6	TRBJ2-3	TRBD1	TGTGCCAGCAGCCCGGGGGACAGGGGGTTCTCAGATACGCAGTATTTT	CASSPGDRGFSDTQYF
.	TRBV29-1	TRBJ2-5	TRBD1	TGCAGCGTTGACTCGACAGGGGTACAAGAGACCCAGTACTTC	CSVDSTGVQETQYF
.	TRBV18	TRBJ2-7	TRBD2	TGTGCCAGCTCAAGGTCTGCGGGAGGGATCTACGAGCAGTACTTC	CASSRSAGGIYEQYF
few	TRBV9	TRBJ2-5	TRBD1	TGTGCCAGCAGCTCTTGGACAGGGGGCACAGAGACCCAGTACTTC	CASSSWTGGTETQYF
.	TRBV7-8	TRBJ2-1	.	TGTGCCAGCAGCCCTCACGGGAATGAGCAGTTCTTC	CASSPHGNEQFF
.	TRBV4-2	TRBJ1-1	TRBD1	TGTGCCAGCAGCACTCCGGGACAGGGAAACACTGAAGCTTTCTTT	CASSTPGQGNTEAFF